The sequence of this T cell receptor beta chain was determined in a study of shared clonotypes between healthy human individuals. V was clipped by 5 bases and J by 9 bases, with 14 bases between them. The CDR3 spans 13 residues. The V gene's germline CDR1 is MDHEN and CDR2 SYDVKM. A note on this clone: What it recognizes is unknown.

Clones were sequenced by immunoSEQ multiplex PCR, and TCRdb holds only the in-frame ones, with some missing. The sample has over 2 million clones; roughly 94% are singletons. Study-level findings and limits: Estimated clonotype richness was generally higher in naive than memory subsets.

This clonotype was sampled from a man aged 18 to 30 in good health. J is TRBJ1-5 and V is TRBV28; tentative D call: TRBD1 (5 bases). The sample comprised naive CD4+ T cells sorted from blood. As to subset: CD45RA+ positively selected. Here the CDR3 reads CASSPRTKSPQHF. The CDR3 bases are TGTGCCAGCAGTCCCCGGACAAAATCGCCCCAGCATTTT.